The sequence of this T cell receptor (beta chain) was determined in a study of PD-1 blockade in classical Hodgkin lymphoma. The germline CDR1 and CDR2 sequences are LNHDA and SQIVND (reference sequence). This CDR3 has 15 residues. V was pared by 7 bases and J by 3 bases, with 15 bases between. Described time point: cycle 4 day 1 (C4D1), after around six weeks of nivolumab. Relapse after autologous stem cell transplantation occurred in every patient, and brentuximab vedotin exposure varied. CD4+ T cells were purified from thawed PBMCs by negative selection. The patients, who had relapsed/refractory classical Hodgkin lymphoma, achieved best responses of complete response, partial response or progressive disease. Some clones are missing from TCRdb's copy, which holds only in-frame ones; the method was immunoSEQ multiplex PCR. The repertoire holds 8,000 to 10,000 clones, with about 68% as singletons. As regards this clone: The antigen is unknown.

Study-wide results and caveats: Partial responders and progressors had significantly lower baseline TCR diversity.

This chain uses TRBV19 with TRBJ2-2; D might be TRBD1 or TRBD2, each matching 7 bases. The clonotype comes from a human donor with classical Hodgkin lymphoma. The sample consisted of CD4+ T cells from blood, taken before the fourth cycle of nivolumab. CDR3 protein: CASKAGGGHTGELFF. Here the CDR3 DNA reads TGTGCCAGTAAAGCAGGGGGGGGACACACCGGGGAGCTGTTTTTT.